Below, 5 T cell receptor beta chains from the same sample are listed, as sequenced in a study of blood T cells in healthy people across ages. Primed by a sample-barcoded 5' primer and a J-beta primer mix, a second PCR proceeded for roughly 7 to 11 cycles. TCRdb independently ran MiXCR on the 5' RACE reads; one entry per CDR3 protein. The sample lists about 930,000 distinct CDR3 sequences, approximately 32% occurring once. These data are also associated with another study on T cells of mothers and their children.

The sequencing input was blood. These receptors were collected from a woman in her thirties or forties in good health.

Many counts were recorded for this clonotype. The chain carries TRBV5-4 and TRBJ2-7, with TRBD1 matching 7 bases. Germline V gene lookup returns CDR1 SGHNT and CDR2 YYREEE (reference sequence). J gave up 4 bases and V 2 bases, and 9 bases lay outside the gene matches. The CDR3 loop spans 15 amino acids. The CDR3: CASSFRDRVIYEQYF. The DNA for the CDR3 is TGTGCCAGCAGCTTCCGGGACAGAGTAATATACGAGCAGTACTTC.

This clonotype was picked up many times. The V gene is TRBV4-1, the J gene TRBJ1-2; D gene ambiguous. The CDR3 has 15 amino acids. Germline loops: CDR1 MGHRA, CDR2 YSYEKL. Trimming cost V 0 bases and J 3 bases, with 11 bases left between them. As DNA, the CDR3 is TGCGCCAGCAGCCAAGATTTAGGTGGAGACTATGGCTACACCTTC. As protein: CASSQDLGGDYGYTF.

The chain recombines TRBV5-6 with TRBJ1-2; D is ambiguous. Germline V gene sequence: CDR1 SGHDT, CDR2 YYEEEE. V lost 5 bases, J lost 8 bases, and 16 bases lay in between. The CDR3 covers 13 residues. The DNA for the CDR3 is TGTGCCAGCAGATCCACCAGCGGATTGGGCTACACCTTC. This translates into CASRSTSGLGYTF.

This clonotype was observed a few times. CDR3 nucleotides: TGTGCCAGCTGGAACGGAATCTCTGGGGCCAACGTCCTGACTTTC. Amino acids: CASWNGISGANVLTF. The chain couples TRBV11-1 to TRBJ2-6; D is uncertain. Germline V CDR1 and CDR2: SGHAT, FQDESV (reference sequence). The CDR3 length is 15 residues. V lost 8 bases, J lost 0 bases, and 11 bases lay in between.

The chain is built from TRBV29-1 and TRBJ2-7, with no clear D. Germline V gives CDR1 SQVTM, CDR2 ANQGSEA. The CDR3 covers 11 residues. Trimming left V 4 bases short and J 5 bases short, with 9 bases between. CDR3 in DNA: TGCAGCGTTGCCCTCCTCGACGAGCAGTACTTC. It encodes CSVALLDEQYF.